Each of the 12 T cell receptor beta chains below was sequenced from the same sample in a study of CD8 T cells in Susac syndrome. RNA was extracted with the RNeasy kit, and a quantity of roughly 0.5 to 1 ug was reverse transcribed using random hexamers. TCRdb independently ran MiXCR on the immunoSEQ multiplex PCR reads; one entry per CDR3 protein. The sample has 90,000 or so distinct CDR3 sequences; 85% to 95% are singletons. Sequencing was done on a sample of CD8+ T cells from PBMCs. The receptors shown here come from a human donor in good health.

The chain recombines TRBV12-3 or TRBV12-4 with TRBJ2-2; TRBD2 agrees at 16 bases. The CDR3 spans 19 residues. Germline trimming cut 7 bases from V and 3 bases from J; bases unmatched to any gene: 11. The CDR3: CASIGSGTSGGVHTGELFF. For the CDR3, the DNA is TGTGCCAGCATTGGCTCCGGGACTAGCGGGGGGGTCCACACCGGGGAGCTGTTTTTT.

As DNA, the CDR3 is TGTGCCAGCAGCGTAGGGGGACTAGCGTACGAGCAGTACTTC. It translates to CASSVGGLAYEQYF. This chain connects TRBV9 to TRBJ2-7; 10 nucleotides match TRBD2. The germline gives CDR1 SGDLS, CDR2 YYNGEE. The CDR3 extends over 14 amino acids. V lost 0 bases, J lost 4 bases, and 1 base stayed unmatched.

The rearrangement uses TRBV3-1 and TRBJ2-5, with 7 nucleotides matching TRBD2. From germline, CDR1 is LGHDT and CDR2 YNNKEL (reference sequence). CDR3 length equals 12 residues. With 7 bases clipped from V and 6 bases from J, the junction kept 5 bases outside the gene matches. In nucleotides, the CDR3 is TGTGCCAGCAAGTTGGGGGGGAAGACCCAGTACTTC. This codes for CASKLGGKTQYF.

The chain carries TRBV13 and TRBJ1-1, with D tentatively TRBD1 (5 bases). There are 13 residues in the CDR3. Trimming left V 3 bases short and J 7 bases short, with 12 bases between. CDR1 and CDR2 from the germline V gene are PRHDT and FYEKMQ (reference sequence). CDR3 loop: CASSFVWGGEAFF. The DNA of the CDR3 is TGTGCCAGCAGCTTCGTCTGGGGGGGTGAAGCTTTCTTT.

This clonotype occurred once. The chain uses TRBV4-1 and TRBJ2-6; no clear D gene. Trimming left V 0 bases short and J 0 bases short, with 9 bases between. Looked up from germline, CDR1 is MGHRA and CDR2 is YSYEKL. The CDR3 has 17 amino acids. The CDR3 nucleotides read TGCGCCAGCAGCCAAGATGGGCTATACTCTGGGGCCAACGTCCTGACTTTC. Translating it yields CASSQDGLYSGANVLTF.

The chain couples TRBV3-1 to TRBJ2-4; D is possibly TRBD1 (5 bases). This CDR3 is built from 14 residues. The V gene's germline CDR1 is LGHDT and CDR2 YNNKEL (reference sequence). The V gene lost 6 bases and the J gene lost 0 bases, with 9 bases spanning the gap. The CDR3, as DNA: TGTGCCAGCAGACCCCAGGGAGCCAAAAACATTCAGTACTTC. Translated: CASRPQGAKNIQYF. The variable domain in full, with the rest retrieved from reference TRBV3-1 and TRBJ2-4, is DTAVSQTPKYLVTQMGNDKSIKCEQNLGHDTMYWYKQDSKKFLKIMFSYNNKELIINETVPNRFSPKSPDKAHLNLHINSLELGDSAVYFCASRPQGAKNIQYFGAGTRLSVL.

A single count supports this clonotype. V is TRBV20-1 and J is TRBJ2-3, with 9 bases identical to TRBD2. Germline trimming cut 1 base from V and 3 bases from J; bases unmatched to any gene: 8. The CDR3 has 16 residues. The germline gives CDR1 DFQATT, CDR2 SNEGSKA (reference sequence). The CDR3: CSARGPGGGGTDTQYF. The CDR3 DNA sequence: TGCAGTGCTAGAGGTCCGGGCGGGGGGGGTACAGATACGCAGTATTTT.

J is TRBJ2-5 and V is TRBV27; weak D call: TRBD1 (6 bases). Trimming removed 6 bases at V and 7 bases at J, with 15 bases between. The CDR3 has 13 residues. The germline gives CDR1 MNHEY, CDR2 SMNVEV (reference sequence). This CDR3 reads CASSRDTGGTQYF. As DNA, the CDR3 is TGTGCCAGCAGCCGGGACACCGGAGGGACCCAGTACTTC.

CDR3 DNA sequence: TGTGCCAGCCTCGGGGGGGACGGCTACACCTTC. Protein product: CASLGGDGYTF. The chain uses TRBV12-3 or TRBV12-4 and TRBJ1-2; perhaps TRBD1 as D (5 bases). V was trimmed by 8 bases and J by 8 bases, leaving 12 bases between them. The CDR3 sequence is 11 residues long.

The chain uses TRBV7-3 and TRBJ2-1, with no clear D. CDR3 length: 13 amino acids. The V end was cut by 2 bases, the J end by 5 bases, with 7 bases between. Germline-derived CDR1 and CDR2 are SGHTA and FQGTGA. CDR3 protein: CASSLGFHNEQFF. The CDR3 DNA is TGTGCCAGCAGCTTAGGTTTCCACAATGAGCAGTTCTTC.

The chain carries TRBV4-1 and TRBJ2-7, with D unresolved. Germline loops: CDR1 MGHRA, CDR2 YSYEKL. The CDR3 is 13 amino acids. Trimming took off 1 base at V and 7 bases at J, with 11 bases between the two ends. CDR3 nucleotide sequence: TGCGCCAGCAGCCAAGCTCTTCCTACGGAGCAGTACTTC. Residues: CASSQALPTEQYF.

The V gene is TRBV4-2, the J gene TRBJ2-7, with a weak D call TRBD2 (6 bases). This CDR3 contains 15 residues. The V gene's germline CDR1 is LGHNA and CDR2 YNFKEQ. V dropped 0 bases and J dropped 7 bases, with 16 bases sitting between them. CDR3 loop: CASSQDRVSGREQYF. In nucleotides, the CDR3 is TGTGCCAGCAGCCAAGATAGAGTTTCGGGGAGGGAGCAGTACTTC.